The 11 T cell receptor beta chains presented below share a single source sample, sequenced in a study of blood T cell repertoires in COVID-19. The assay was immunoSEQ multiplex PCR, and TCRdb's table has in-frame clones only and misses some. The profile shows 200,000 to 250,000 clones, about 90% of them singletons. Sequencing used PBMCs or T cells enriched from blood (not recorded which). These receptors all come from a young man who had been exposed to COVID-19.

The J gene is TRBJ1-5, the V gene TRBV28, with a tentative D call TRBD1 (5 bases). The CDR3 totals 16 residues. With 4 bases removed from V and 6 bases from J, the gap between germline ends came to 19 bases. Germline V gene data show CDR1 as MDHEN and CDR2 as SYDVKM. The CDR3: CASSSSPQGRSQPQHF. The CDR3 coding sequence is TGTGCCAGCAGTTCCTCACCTCAGGGTAGGAGTCAGCCCCAGCATTTT.

This chain connects TRBV9 to TRBJ1-1; D unresolved. The CDR3 contains 14 residues. Germline CDR1 is SGDLS and CDR2 is YYNGEE. V was pared by 4 bases and J by 2 bases, with 12 bases between. The CDR3 protein is CASSPSSPNTEAFF. In DNA form, the CDR3 reads TGTGCCAGCAGCCCCTCTAGTCCAAACACTGAAGCTTTCTTT.

This chain joins TRBV5-1 and TRBJ2-5; TRBD2 matches 10 bases. V was clipped by 4 bases and J by 5 bases; unmatched bases: 14. Germline assignment: CDR1 SGHRS and CDR2 YFSETQ. The CDR3 covers 17 residues. The CDR3 DNA reads as TGCGCCAGCAGCCCTCTCTGGGGACTAGCGCCGGGGGAGACCCAGTACTTC. Translation gives CASSPLWGLAPGETQYF.

This chain connects TRBV18 to TRBJ1-1, with no clear D. CDR3 length: 17 residues. Per germline, CDR1 KGHSH and CDR2 LQKENI. Trimming shortened V by 3 bases and J by 1 base, and 18 bases separated the two germline ends. CDR3 sequence: CASSPSRPRAGNTEAFF. In nucleotides, the CDR3 is TGTGCCAGCTCACCCTCCCGTCCCCGGGCGGGGAACACTGAAGCTTTCTTT. Variable domain in full (rest from reference TRBV18 and TRBJ1-1): NAGVMQNPRHLVRRRGQEARLRCSPMKGHSHVYWYRQLPEEGLKFMVYLQKENIIDESGMPKERFSAEFPKEGPSILRIQQVVRGDSAAYFCASSPSRPRAGNTEAFFGQGTRLTVV.

This chain uses TRBV7-2 with TRBJ2-1; 8 bases map to TRBD2. Germline trimming cut 2 bases from V and 4 bases from J; bases unmatched to any gene: 10. Per the germline V gene, CDR1 is SGHTA and CDR2 is FQGNSA. The CDR3 contains 17 residues. CDR3 nucleotides: TGTGCCAGCAGCTTACAAGCGGGGGACCCCTTTTACAATGAGCAGTTCTTC. This codes for CASSLQAGDPFYNEQFF.

The rearrangement joins TRBV11-2 to TRBJ1-5; possibly TRBD1 for D (6 bases). Germline values: CDR1 SGHAT, CDR2 FQNNGV. The ends were cut back, 0 bases at V and 4 bases at J, with 10 bases in the middle. The CDR3 has 15 residues. CDR3 region: CASSLDWQGNQPQHF. CDR3 DNA: TGTGCCAGCAGCTTAGATTGGCAGGGGAATCAGCCCCAGCATTTT.

This chain joins TRBV4-3 and TRBJ1-2; the D is unclear. The CDR3 is 15 residues long. V lost 1 base and J lost 2, with 11 bases in between. Germline assignment: CDR1 LGHNA and CDR2 YSLEER. The DNA of the CDR3 is TGCGCCAGCAGCCAAGGTCCGGAGGAGAACTATGGCTACACCTTC. Translated, it gives CASSQGPEENYGYTF.

The chain links TRBV11-3 to TRBJ2-7, with D maybe TRBD2 (6 bases). Deletions cut 0 bases from V and 2 bases from J, with 26 bases between. Germline V gene lookup returns CDR1 SGHNT and CDR2 YENEEA. The CDR3 length is 20 residues. CDR3 residues: CASSLDQRPGPRRGTYEQYF. The CDR3 region has the DNA TGTGCCAGCAGCTTAGATCAGCGGCCCGGGCCCAGGCGGGGAACCTACGAGCAGTACTTC. Full variable domain (rest looked up from reference TRBV11-3 and TRBJ2-7): EAGVVQSPRYKIIEKKQPVAFWCNPISGHNTLYWYLQNLGQGPELLIRYENEEAVDDSQLPKDRFSAERLKGVDSTLKIQPAELGDSAVYLCASSLDQRPGPRRGTYEQYFGPGTRLTVT.

V usage is TRBV21-1 and J usage is TRBJ1-5; the listed D gene, TRBD1, was not tested against the DNA. TRBV21-1 is marked as a pseudogene. The CDR3 contains 18 residues. The CDR3 sequence is CASTPLWDRTHSNQPQHF. Here the CDR3 DNA reads TGTGCCAGCACCCCACTGTGGGACAGGACCCATAGCAATCAGCCCCAGCATTTT.

This clone appeared many times. This sequence joins TRBV30 and TRBJ2-3; the D gene is possibly TRBD1 (6 bases). Trimming shortened V by 7 bases and J by 3 bases, and 14 bases separated the two germline ends. The germline V gene encodes CDR1 GTSNPN and CDR2 SVGIG (reference sequence). CDR3 length equals 13 residues. DNA of the CDR3: TGTGCCTTCTTGACAGGATGGACAGATACGCAGTATTTT. Translating gives CAFLTGWTDTQYF.

The gene calls are TRBV4-1 and TRBJ1-6; no clear D. Germline CDR1 reads MGHRA; CDR2 reads YSYEKL. The CDR3 contains 16 residues. Trimming took 4 bases from V and 6 from J, leaving 16 bases between them. As DNA, the CDR3 is TGCGCCAGCAGCCTCGATCAACCCCAGGCTAATTCACCCCTCCACTTT. Its translation: CASSLDQPQANSPLHF.